This entry describes one T cell receptor beta chain. As yet, its antigen is unknown. Other DNA sequences in the same sample also yield this CDR3. Researchers divided each subset's genomic DNA evenly across several immunoSEQ plates. The data were produced by immunoSEQ multiplex PCR, yet TCRdb's version contains in-frame clones alone and is incomplete. The data show approximately 180,000 clones, around 93% seen once. The sample comes from a study of shared clonotypes between healthy human individuals. Findings and limits, study-wide: Among donors, clonotype sharing was expected to be affected by sequencing depth.

The donor population consisted of healthy HIV-negative adults with no recent acute infections or vaccinations. It was into CD45RA+ naive and CD45RA-negative memory subsets that the CD4+ cells were split. Deletions cut 3 bases from V and 7 bases from J, with 10 bases between. The germline gives CDR1 MDHEN, CDR2 SYDVKM. The CDR3 runs 12 residues. The rearrangement joins TRBV28 to TRBJ2-7, with a possible D match to TRBD1 (5 bases). The sequenced sample consisted of naive CD4+ T cells sorted from blood. The sample's subset: CD45RA+ positively selected. The TCR sequence derives from a woman aged 30 to 39 in good health. DNA for the CDR3: TGTGCCAGCAGTTTGTCAGGGTTGGAGCAGTACTTC. Translation: CASSLSGLEQYF.